This T cell receptor (beta chain) was sequenced for a study of T cell clonality in common variable immunodeficiency. Notes on the study in general: Fewer deletions and N-nucleotide insertions were reportedly seen in common variable immunodeficiency TCR beta sequences.

Clones were sequenced by immunoSEQ multiplex PCR, and TCRdb holds only the in-frame ones, with some missing. Recorded here are some 19,000 clones, none singletons. A few counts support this clone. Its antigen is still unknown. The read ends 3 residues before the CDR3 terminus; that terminus is restored from the germline J gene. This CDR3 is 14 amino acids long. V dropped 0 bases and J dropped 5; count of bases not matched to a gene: 5. Germline CDR1 SGHKS, CDR2 YYEKEE (reference sequence). Sequencing was carried out using peripheral blood mononuclear cells. The V gene is TRBV5-5, the J gene TRBJ2-7; 7 bases fit TRBD1. The clonotype comes from a human donor with common variable immunodeficiency. The CDR3 DNA, read in part, is TGTGCCAGCAGCTTGGTGGGACAGAGAAACGAG. Protein product: CASSLVGQRNE. In full, the CDR3 is CASSLVGQRNEQYF. Based on the CDR3 plus reference TRBV5-5 and TRBJ2-7, the full variable domain is DAGVTQSPTHLIKTRGQQVTLRCSPISGHKSVSWYQQVLGQGPQFIFQYYEKEERGRGNFPDRFSARQFPNYSSELNVNALLLGDSALYLCASSLVGQRNEQYFGPGTRLTVT.